Below, one TCR beta chain is given with its context. The antigen remains undetermined. Germline CDR1 reads LNHDA; CDR2 reads SQIVND (reference sequence). The CDR3 spans 13 residues. Trimming took off 1 base at V and 8 bases at J, with 9 bases between the two ends. The sample is drawn from a study of T cells in Graves' hyperthyroidism and ophthalmopathy. Whole-study results and caveats: In the analysis, a 13 V-J model separated ophthalmopathy from stable hyperthyroidism. Within blood appeared most thyroid clonotypes that had expanded above 0.001.

RNA transcripts gave rise to amplified TCR beta CDR3 regions. TCR CDR3 regions were first amplified by RT-PCR with HTBI primers. TCRdb ran MiXCR on the multiplex PCR reads and lists one entry per CDR3 protein. In the table there are 600,000 or so distinct CDR3 sequences, just over 45% of which are singletons. Sequences were obtained from peripheral blood or thyroid tissue (not recorded which). This sequence joins TRBV19 and TRBJ2-1; D is possibly TRBD2 (6 bases). The origin of this receptor is a woman aged 18-29 years with Graves' hyperthyroidism. The CDR3 nucleotides are TGTGCCAGTAGTATAGCCGGGGGAGATGAGCAGTTCTTC. Translation: CASSIAGGDEQFF.